This is a list of T cell receptor beta chains from one sample in a study of blood T cell repertoires in COVID-19. The assay was immunoSEQ multiplex PCR, and TCRdb's table has in-frame clones only and misses some. Counted here are about 130,000 clones, about 80% occurring once; the ten biggest clones make up about a sixth. The source material was peripheral blood. The receptors were gathered from a woman in her forties or fifties with acute or convalescent COVID-19. Both conserved end residues are part of each CDR3. The order of the fields is D gene, J gene, V gene, clone size, CDR3 protein, CDR3 DNA. The D gene is left open where the match is weak. Only part of the rows carry a size: once, few, many, or a class if the clone is expanded.

D gene: NA; J gene: TRBJ1-4; V gene: TRBV21-1; clone size: NA; CDR3 protein: CASSKRRRGVNEKLFF; CDR3 DNA: TGTGCCAGCAGCAAACGTCGGCGGGGGGTGAATGAAAAACTGTTTTTT
D gene: NA; J gene: TRBJ2-7; V gene: TRBV4-1; clone size: NA; CDR3 protein: CASSQDLPGIYEQYF; CDR3 DNA: TGCGCCAGCAGCCAAGATCTTCCAGGCATCTACGAGCAGTACTTC
D gene: NA; J gene: TRBJ2-2; V gene: TRBV18; clone size: NA; CDR3 protein: CASSLLLLAPGQNTGELFF; CDR3 DNA: TGTGCCAGCTCACTATTATTGCTGGCGCCGGGACAGAACACCGGGGAGCTGTTTTTT
D gene: NA; J gene: TRBJ1-6; V gene: TRBV5-1; clone size: NA; CDR3 protein: CASSEGVSPLHF; CDR3 DNA: TGCGCCAGCAGCGAAGGGGTTTCACCCCTCCACTTT
D gene: TRBD2; J gene: TRBJ2-4; V gene: TRBV30; clone size: NA; CDR3 protein: CAWGTSGDIAKNIQYF; CDR3 DNA: TGTGCCTGGGGGACTAGCGGGGACATAGCCAAAAACATTCAGTACTTC
D gene: TRBD1; J gene: TRBJ1-1; V gene: TRBV20-1; clone size: NA; CDR3 protein: CSADRRTEAFF; CDR3 DNA: TGCAGTGCGGACAGGAGGACTGAAGCTTTCTTT
D gene: NA; J gene: TRBJ1-5; V gene: TRBV6-6; clone size: NA; CDR3 protein: CASSYERNSNQPQHF; CDR3 DNA: TGTGCCAGCAGTTATGAGAGGAATAGCAATCAGCCCCAGCATTTT
D gene: TRBD2; J gene: TRBJ2-7; V gene: TRBV5-1; clone size: few; CDR3 protein: CASSLGLAGAEHEQYF; CDR3 DNA: TGCGCCAGCAGCTTGGGACTAGCGGGGGCCGAACACGAGCAGTACTTC
D gene: TRBD1; J gene: TRBJ1-2; V gene: TRBV2; clone size: NA; CDR3 protein: CASSEKVWDRENGYTF; CDR3 DNA: TGTGCCAGCAGTGAAAAAGTGTGGGACAGGGAAAATGGCTACACCTTC
D gene: TRBD2; J gene: TRBJ2-7; V gene: TRBV6-5; clone size: NA; CDR3 protein: CASIVTSGGSYEQYF; CDR3 DNA: TGTGCCAGCATTGTGACTAGCGGGGGCTCCTACGAGCAGTACTTC
D gene: TRBD1; J gene: TRBJ1-4; V gene: TRBV3-1/TRBV3-2; clone size: once; CDR3 protein: CASSFDRDGSNEKLFF; CDR3 DNA: TGTGCCAGCAGCTTCGACAGGGACGGTTCTAATGAAAAACTGTTTTTT
D gene: TRBD1; J gene: TRBJ1-4; V gene: TRBV5-8; clone size: NA; CDR3 protein: CARGTGTGNEKLFF; CDR3 DNA: TGTGCAAGGGGCACCGGGACAGGGAATGAAAAACTGTTTTTT
D gene: NA; J gene: TRBJ2-7; V gene: TRBV14; clone size: NA; CDR3 protein: CASSHREDGEQYF; CDR3 DNA: TGTGCCAGCAGCCACAGGGAGGATGGGGAGCAGTACTTC
D gene: NA; J gene: TRBJ2-1; V gene: TRBV19; clone size: once; CDR3 protein: CASSIGSHGSDEQFF; CDR3 DNA: TGTGCCAGTAGTATAGGGAGTCATGGATCTGATGAGCAGTTCTTC
D gene: NA; J gene: TRBJ1-6; V gene: TRBV19; clone size: NA; CDR3 protein: CASNYPGDNSPLHF; CDR3 DNA: TGTGCCAGTAATTACCCGGGGGACAATTCACCCCTCCACTTT
D gene: NA; J gene: TRBJ1-4; V gene: TRBV4-1; clone size: NA; CDR3 protein: CASSHPNSEKLFF; CDR3 DNA: TGCGCCAGCAGCCACCCCAACTCCGAAAAACTGTTTTTT
D gene: TRBD1; J gene: TRBJ1-4; V gene: TRBV7-9; clone size: NA; CDR3 protein: CASNLGTGGQDEKLFF; CDR3 DNA: TGTGCCAGCAACTTAGGGACAGGGGGCCAGGATGAAAAACTGTTTTTT
D gene: TRBD2; J gene: TRBJ2-7; V gene: TRBV15; clone size: few; CDR3 protein: CATSRVWEGEQYF; CDR3 DNA: TGTGCCACCAGCAGAGTGTGGGAGGGGGAGCAGTACTTC
D gene: TRBD2; J gene: TRBJ2-1; V gene: TRBV7-3; clone size: NA; CDR3 protein: CASSLSGGESYNEQFF; CDR3 DNA: TGTGCCAGCAGCCTTAGCGGGGGGGAATCCTACAATGAGCAGTTCTTC
D gene: TRBD1; J gene: TRBJ1-5; V gene: TRBV27; clone size: NA; CDR3 protein: CASSLYGQGHQPQHF; CDR3 DNA: TGTGCCAGCAGTTTGTACGGACAGGGTCATCAGCCCCAGCATTTT
D gene: NA; J gene: TRBJ2-7; V gene: TRBV21-1; clone size: NA; CDR3 protein: CASTVGQGSYEQYF; CDR3 DNA: NA
D gene: NA; J gene: TRBJ2-2; V gene: TRBV14; clone size: NA; CDR3 protein: CASSQGRNTGELFF; CDR3 DNA: TGTGCCAGCAGCCAGGGCAGAAACACCGGGGAGCTGTTTTTT
D gene: TRBD2; J gene: TRBJ2-2; V gene: TRBV5-4; clone size: NA; CDR3 protein: CASSLAGQINTGELFF; CDR3 DNA: TGTGCCAGCAGCCTAGCGGGACAGATTAACACCGGGGAGCTGTTTTTT
D gene: NA; J gene: TRBJ1-1; V gene: TRBV6-6; clone size: NA; CDR3 protein: CASSYSAGEAFF; CDR3 DNA: TGTGCCAGCAGTTACTCAGCCGGGGAAGCTTTCTTT
D gene: TRBD2; J gene: TRBJ2-3; V gene: TRBV15; clone size: NA; CDR3 protein: CATSSIAGGSDTQYF; CDR3 DNA: TGTGCCACCAGCAGCATAGCGGGGGGTTCAGATACGCAGTATTTT
D gene: NA; J gene: TRBJ1-1; V gene: TRBV6-5; clone size: once; CDR3 protein: CASSSGAGGNTEAFF; CDR3 DNA: TGTGCCAGCAGTTCTGGGGCCGGGGGGAACACTGAAGCTTTCTTT
D gene: NA; J gene: TRBJ2-1; V gene: TRBV18; clone size: NA; CDR3 protein: CASSRASANNEQFF; CDR3 DNA: TGTGCCAGCTCACGGGCGTCGGCAAACAATGAGCAGTTCTTC
D gene: TRBD1; J gene: TRBJ1-2; V gene: TRBV19; clone size: NA; CDR3 protein: CASRGTARNYGYTF; CDR3 DNA: TGTGCCAGTAGGGGGACAGCCCGGAACTATGGCTACACCTTC
D gene: NA; J gene: TRBJ1-2; V gene: TRBV12-3/TRBV12-4; clone size: few; CDR3 protein: CASSPRSRVGYTF; CDR3 DNA: TGTGCCAGCAGCCCCCGCAGCAGGGTTGGCTACACCTTC